This T cell receptor (beta chain) was sequenced during a study of blood T cell repertoires in COVID-19 (dated by TCRdb to 2018 to 2021). With regard to the full study: Samples covering the acute and convalescent phases of COVID-19 were provided by collaborators in the United States, Italy and Spain. The prospective study material was composed of cDNA or gDNA derived from T cells, B-cell-depleted T cells, or PBMCs. Deeply sampled blood TCRbeta repertoires from subjects exposed to, actively infected with, or recovered from COVID-19 were included in the dataset. The repertoires were made available in a free public database intended to serve as a resource for research on the immune response to SARS-CoV-2. Samples came from the ongoing ImmuneRACE study (first 160 participants) plus 1,254 subjects from 6 global collaborators. Sample metadata almost always included a de-identified subject ID, COVID-19 status, age in years and sex. Where available, HLA class I and class II types were taken from metadata supplied by the sample provider and were not determined by assay-based typing. The paper's findings and limits, for the study overall: How much clinical and demographic metadata was included differed by source and by participant, and the metadata was provided uncurated.

TCRbeta CDR3 regions were amplified from genomic DNA by means of the immunoSEQ Assay, a bias-controlled multiplex PCR. As for the original processing: Within the assay, amplification of reference gene primers was used to estimate how many nucleated cells each sample contained. To quantify the absolute abundance of each unique TCRbeta CDR3 rearrangement, sequence reads were collapsed and filtered. For each sample, productive Simpson clonality was calculated as the square root of Simpson's diversity index over productive rearrangements. TCRdb took this table from immuneACCESS and kept in-frame rearrangements with V and J called. Such tables lack part of the clones; where checked against another copy, unresolved V genes explain under half of the gap, and the rest is unexplained. For V, J and clone size, that table is used; D and trimming come from the DNA. This sample lists some 370,000 clones; more than 70% were detected once. The ten largest account for 8% to 13% of the sample.

Details on this clone: Its antigen remains unidentified. No clone much larger than this one lies a single base away; base qualities are absent.

At one collaborating source in Seattle, patients were enrolled during active infection and were followed longitudinally through the course of disease. Each collaborating institution followed its own protocols to collect whole blood in K2EDTA tubes. Collaborator samples were shipped for TCRbeta analysis as frozen whole blood, isolated PBMCs, or DNA extracted from either sample type. V loses 3 bases, J loses 1 base, and the germline ends lie 10 bases apart. From the germline V gene, CDR1 is SNHLY and CDR2 is FYNNEI. There are 15 amino acids in the CDR3, from cysteine to phenylalanine inclusive. The DNA shown is the 45-base CDR3, in frame from base 1.

The source material was peripheral blood. Rearrangement joined TRBV2 to TRBJ1-5; the D gene remains uncertain. This TCR derives from a woman in her thirties with COVID-19, enrolled during active disease. This receptor carries the CDR3 CASSDTDFSNQPQHF. The DNA is as follows: TGTGCCAGCAGTGATACGGACTTCAGCAATCAGCCCCAGCATTTT.